This T cell receptor beta chain stems from a study of shared clonotypes between healthy human individuals. Study information: A donor's plate count was three for CD4 naive and three for CD4 memory; CD8 naive had two and CD8 memory one. Study results and limitations: A reduction in generation probabilities was seen for non-shared clonotypes relative to those shared by all four donors.

This clone was seen a single time. Its target is unknown. TCRdb's table, derived via immunoSEQ multiplex PCR, lists solely in-frame clones and lacks some. This table has more than 2 million clones, around 93% appearing once. CD45RO-negative cells were positively selected for CCR7, leaving out terminally differentiated effector memory CD45RA+ cells. Healthy and HIV-negative, the adult donors had no recent acute infections or vaccinations. The CDR3 is 16 residues long. After removal of 4 bases from V and 4 bases from J, the junction contained 10 bases not matched to a gene. In germline, CDR1 is MNHNS, CDR2 SASEGT.

The chain combines TRBV6-1 with TRBJ2-3; 8 bases are shared with TRBD1. The clonotype comes from a man between 18 and 35 years old in good health. Some clones in this sample may be carry-over from other donors' samples. Sequenced sample: naive CD8+ T cells from PBMCs. The CDR3 is CASSARQGSSADTQYF. The CDR3 DNA follows: TGTGCCAGCAGTGCCAGACAGGGGAGTAGCGCAGATACGCAGTATTTT.